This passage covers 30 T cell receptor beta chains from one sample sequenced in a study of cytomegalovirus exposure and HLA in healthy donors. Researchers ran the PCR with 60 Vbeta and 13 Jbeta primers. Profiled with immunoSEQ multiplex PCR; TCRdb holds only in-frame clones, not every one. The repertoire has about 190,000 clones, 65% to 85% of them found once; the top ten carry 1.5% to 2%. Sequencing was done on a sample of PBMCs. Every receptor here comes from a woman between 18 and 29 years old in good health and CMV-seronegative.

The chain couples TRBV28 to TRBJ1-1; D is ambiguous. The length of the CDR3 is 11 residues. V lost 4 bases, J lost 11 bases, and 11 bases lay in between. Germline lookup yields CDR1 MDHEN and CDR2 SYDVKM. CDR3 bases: TGTGCCAGCAGTTACGAGGGCGGGGCTTTCTTT. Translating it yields CASSYEGGAFF.

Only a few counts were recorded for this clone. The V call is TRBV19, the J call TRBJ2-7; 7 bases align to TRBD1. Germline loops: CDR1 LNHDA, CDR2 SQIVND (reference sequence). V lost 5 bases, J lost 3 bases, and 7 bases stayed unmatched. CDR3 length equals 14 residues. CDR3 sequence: CASSRDSEYYEQYF. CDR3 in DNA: TGTGCCAGTAGTCGGGACAGCGAGTACTACGAGCAGTACTTC.

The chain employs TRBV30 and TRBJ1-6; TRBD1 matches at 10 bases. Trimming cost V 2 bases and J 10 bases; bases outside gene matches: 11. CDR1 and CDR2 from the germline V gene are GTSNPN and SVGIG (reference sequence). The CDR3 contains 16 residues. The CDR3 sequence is CAWSPQGQGDRSPLHF. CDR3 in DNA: TGTGCCTGGAGTCCACAAGGACAGGGGGATAGGTCACCCCTCCACTTT.

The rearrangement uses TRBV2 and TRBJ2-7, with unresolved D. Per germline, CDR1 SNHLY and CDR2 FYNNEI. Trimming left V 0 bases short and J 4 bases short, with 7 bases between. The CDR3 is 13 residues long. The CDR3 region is CASSEALTYEQYF. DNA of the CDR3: TGTGCCAGCAGTGAAGCGCTTACTTACGAGCAGTACTTC.

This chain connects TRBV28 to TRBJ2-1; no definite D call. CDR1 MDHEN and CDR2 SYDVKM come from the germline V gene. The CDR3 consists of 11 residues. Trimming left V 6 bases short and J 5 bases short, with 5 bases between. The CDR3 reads CASSLDNEQFF. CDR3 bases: TGTGCCAGCAGCCTAGACAATGAGCAGTTCTTC. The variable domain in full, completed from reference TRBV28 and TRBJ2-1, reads DVKVTQSSRYLVKRTGEKVFLECVQDMDHENMFWYRQDPGLGLRLIYFSYDVKMKEKGDIPEGYSVSREKKERFSLILESASTNQTSMYLCASSLDNEQFFGPGTRLTVL.

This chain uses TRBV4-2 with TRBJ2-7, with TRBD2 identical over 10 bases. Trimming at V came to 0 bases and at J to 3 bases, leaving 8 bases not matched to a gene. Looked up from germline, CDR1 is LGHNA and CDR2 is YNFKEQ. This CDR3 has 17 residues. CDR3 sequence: CASSQDIDSGGLYEQYF. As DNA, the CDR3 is TGTGCCAGCAGCCAAGATATCGATAGCGGGGGGCTCTACGAGCAGTACTTC.

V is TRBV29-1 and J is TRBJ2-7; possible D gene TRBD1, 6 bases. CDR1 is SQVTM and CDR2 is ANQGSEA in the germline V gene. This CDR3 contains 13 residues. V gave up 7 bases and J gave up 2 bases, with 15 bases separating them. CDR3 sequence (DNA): TGCAGCGCAACGACAGGAACCACCTACGAGCAGTACTTC. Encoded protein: CSATTGTTYEQYF.

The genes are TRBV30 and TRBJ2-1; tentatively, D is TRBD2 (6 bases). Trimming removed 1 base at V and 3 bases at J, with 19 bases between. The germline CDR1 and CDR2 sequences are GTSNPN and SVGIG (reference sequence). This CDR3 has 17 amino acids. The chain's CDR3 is CAWSDEVGGTLYNEQFF. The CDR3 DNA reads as TGTGCCTGGAGTGATGAAGTCGGGGGAACCCTCTACAATGAGCAGTTCTTC. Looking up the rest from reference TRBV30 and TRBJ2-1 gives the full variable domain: SQTIHQWPATLVQPVGSPLSLECTVEGTSNPNLYWYRQAAGRGLQLLFYSVGIGQISSEVPQNLSASRPQDRQFILSSKKLLLSDSGFYLCAWSDEVGGTLYNEQFFGPGTRLTVL.

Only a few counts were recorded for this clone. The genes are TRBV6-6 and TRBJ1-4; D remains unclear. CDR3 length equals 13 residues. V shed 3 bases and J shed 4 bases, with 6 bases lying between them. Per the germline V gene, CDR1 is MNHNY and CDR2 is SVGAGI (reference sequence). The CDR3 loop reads CASSYRDNEKLFF. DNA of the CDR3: TGTGCCAGCAGTTATCGGGATAATGAAAAACTGTTTTTT.

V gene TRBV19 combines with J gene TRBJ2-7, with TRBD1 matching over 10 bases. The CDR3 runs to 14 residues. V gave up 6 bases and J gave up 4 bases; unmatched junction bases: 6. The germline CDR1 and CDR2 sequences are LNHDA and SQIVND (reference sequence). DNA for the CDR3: TGTGCCAGTAGGGGACAGGGGCCTGTTTACGAGCAGTACTTC. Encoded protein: CASRGQGPVYEQYF.

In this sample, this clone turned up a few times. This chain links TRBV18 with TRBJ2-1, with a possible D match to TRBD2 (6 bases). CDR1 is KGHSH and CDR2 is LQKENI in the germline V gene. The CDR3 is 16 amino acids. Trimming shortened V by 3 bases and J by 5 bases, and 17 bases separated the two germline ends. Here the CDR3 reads CASSPQDRGLNNEQFF. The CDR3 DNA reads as TGTGCCAGCTCACCCCAAGATCGGGGACTTAACAATGAGCAGTTCTTC.

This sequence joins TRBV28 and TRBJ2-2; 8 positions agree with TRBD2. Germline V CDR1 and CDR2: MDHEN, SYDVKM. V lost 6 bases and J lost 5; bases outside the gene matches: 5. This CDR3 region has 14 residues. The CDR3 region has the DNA TGTGCCAGCAGCGGGGGGGGCCGAACCGGGGAGCTGTTTTTT. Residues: CASSGGGRTGELFF.

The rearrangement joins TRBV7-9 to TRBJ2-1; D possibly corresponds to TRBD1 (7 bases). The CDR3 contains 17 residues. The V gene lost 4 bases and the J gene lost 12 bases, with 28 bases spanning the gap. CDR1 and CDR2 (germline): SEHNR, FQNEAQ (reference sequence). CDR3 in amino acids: CASSSAAGRQGVRGQFF. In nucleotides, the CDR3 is TGTGCCAGCAGCTCCGCGGCGGGACGCCAGGGGGTACGGGGGCAGTTCTTC.

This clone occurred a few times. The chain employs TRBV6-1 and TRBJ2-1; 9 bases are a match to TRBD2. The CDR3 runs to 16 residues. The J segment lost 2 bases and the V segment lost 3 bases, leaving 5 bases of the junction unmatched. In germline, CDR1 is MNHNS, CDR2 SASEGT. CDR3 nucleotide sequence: TGTGCCAGCAGTGAGAGGTTAGCGGGAGCCTACAATGAGCAGTTCTTC. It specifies CASSERLAGAYNEQFF.

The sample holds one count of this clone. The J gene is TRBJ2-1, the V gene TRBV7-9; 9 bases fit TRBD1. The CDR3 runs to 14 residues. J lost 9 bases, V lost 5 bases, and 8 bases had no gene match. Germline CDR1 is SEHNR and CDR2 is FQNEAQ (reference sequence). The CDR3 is CASSNTTGGGEQFF. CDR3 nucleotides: TGTGCCAGCAGCAATACTACAGGGGGCGGTGAGCAGTTCTTC.

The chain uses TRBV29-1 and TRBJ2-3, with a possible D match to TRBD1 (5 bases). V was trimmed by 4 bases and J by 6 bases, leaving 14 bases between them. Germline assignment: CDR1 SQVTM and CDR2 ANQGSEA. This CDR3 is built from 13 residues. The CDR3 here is CSVGNGAADTQYF. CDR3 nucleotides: TGCAGCGTTGGGAATGGGGCGGCGGATACGCAGTATTTT.

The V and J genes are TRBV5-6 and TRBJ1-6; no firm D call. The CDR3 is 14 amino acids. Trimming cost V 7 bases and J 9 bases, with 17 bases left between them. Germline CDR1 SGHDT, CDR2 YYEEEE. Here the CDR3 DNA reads TGTGCCAGCTCGACCCTGGCGACTCCTTCACCCCTCCACTTT. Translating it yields CASSTLATPSPLHF.

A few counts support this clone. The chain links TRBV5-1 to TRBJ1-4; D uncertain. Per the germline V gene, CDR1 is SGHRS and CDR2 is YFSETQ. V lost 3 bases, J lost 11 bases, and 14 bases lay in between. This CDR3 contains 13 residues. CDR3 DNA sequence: TGCGCCAGCAGCTGGGAAGGTACGGGGAAACTGTTTTTT. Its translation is CASSWEGTGKLFF.

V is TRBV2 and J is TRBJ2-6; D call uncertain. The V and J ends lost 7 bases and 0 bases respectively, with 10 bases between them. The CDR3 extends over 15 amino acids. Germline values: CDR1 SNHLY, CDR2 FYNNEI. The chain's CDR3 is CASTPASSGANVLTF. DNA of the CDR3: TGTGCCAGCACCCCCGCGAGCTCTGGGGCCAACGTCCTGACTTTC.

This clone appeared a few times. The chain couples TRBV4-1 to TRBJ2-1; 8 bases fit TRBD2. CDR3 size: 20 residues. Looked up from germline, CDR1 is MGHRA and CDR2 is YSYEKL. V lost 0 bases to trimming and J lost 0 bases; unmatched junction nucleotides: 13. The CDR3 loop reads CASSQDPGGGGISSYNEQFF. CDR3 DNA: TGCGCCAGCAGCCAAGATCCGGGGGGGGGAGGAATTAGCTCCTACAATGAGCAGTTCTTC.

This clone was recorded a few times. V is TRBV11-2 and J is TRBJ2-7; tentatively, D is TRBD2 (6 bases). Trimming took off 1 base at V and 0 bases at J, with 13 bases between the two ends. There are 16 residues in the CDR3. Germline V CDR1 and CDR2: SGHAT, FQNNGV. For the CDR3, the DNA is TGTGCCAGCAGCTTAGGGGGGGACGTGAGCTCCTACGAGCAGTACTTC. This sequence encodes CASSLGGDVSSYEQYF. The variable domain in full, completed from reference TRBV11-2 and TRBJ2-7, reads EAGVAQSPRYKIIEKRQSVAFWCNPISGHATLYWYQQILGQGPKLLIQFQNNGVVDDSQLPKDRFSAERLKGVDSTLKIQPAKLEDSAVYLCASSLGGDVSSYEQYFGPGTRLTVT.

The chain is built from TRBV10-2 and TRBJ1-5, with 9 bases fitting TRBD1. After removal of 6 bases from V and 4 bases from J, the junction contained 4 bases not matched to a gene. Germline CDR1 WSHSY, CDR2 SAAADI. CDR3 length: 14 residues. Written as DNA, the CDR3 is TGCGCCAGCAGCAGGGACAGGGCTAATCAGCCCCAGCATTTT. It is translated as CASSRDRANQPQHF.

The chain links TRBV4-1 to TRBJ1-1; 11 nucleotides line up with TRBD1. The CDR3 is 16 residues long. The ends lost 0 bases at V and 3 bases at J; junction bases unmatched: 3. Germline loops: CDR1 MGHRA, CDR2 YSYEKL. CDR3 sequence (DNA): TGCGCCAGCAGCCAAGATGGGACAGGGGGGGACACTGAAGCTTTCTTT. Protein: CASSQDGTGGDTEAFF.

The CDR3 bases are TGCAGCGTTGTTCAGAACGGCCGGGAACATGGCTACACCTTC. Amino acids: CSVVQNGREHGYTF. The V call is TRBV29-1, the J call TRBJ1-2; D unclear. Germline CDR1 SQVTM, CDR2 ANQGSEA. Trimming stripped 4 bases from V and 6 bases from J, with 18 bases between. CDR3 length: 14 amino acids.

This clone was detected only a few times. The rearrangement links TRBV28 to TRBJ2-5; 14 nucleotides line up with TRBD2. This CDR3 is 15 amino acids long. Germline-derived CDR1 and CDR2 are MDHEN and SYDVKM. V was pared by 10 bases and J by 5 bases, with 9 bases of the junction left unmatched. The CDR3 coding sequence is TGTGCCACTCAGACTAGCGGGAGGGCGGCTGAGACCCAGTACTTC. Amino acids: CATQTSGRAAETQYF.

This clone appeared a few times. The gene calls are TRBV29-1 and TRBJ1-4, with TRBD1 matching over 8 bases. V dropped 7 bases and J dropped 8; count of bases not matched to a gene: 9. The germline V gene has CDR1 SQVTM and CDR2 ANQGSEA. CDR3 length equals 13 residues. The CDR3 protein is CSALTGGREKLFF. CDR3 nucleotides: TGCAGCGCCCTCACAGGGGGGAGGGAAAAACTGTTTTTT.

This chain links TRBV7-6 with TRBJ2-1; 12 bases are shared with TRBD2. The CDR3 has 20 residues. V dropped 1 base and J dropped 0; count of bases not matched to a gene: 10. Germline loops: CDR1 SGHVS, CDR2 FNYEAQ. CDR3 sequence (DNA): TGTGCCAGCAGCTTAGGGCCTAGCGGGGGGGTGATCAGCTCCTACAATGAGCAGTTCTTC. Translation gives CASSLGPSGGVISSYNEQFF.

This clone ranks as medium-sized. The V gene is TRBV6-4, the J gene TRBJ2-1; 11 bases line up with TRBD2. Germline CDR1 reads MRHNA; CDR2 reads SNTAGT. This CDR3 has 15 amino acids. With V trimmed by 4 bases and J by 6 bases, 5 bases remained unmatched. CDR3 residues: CASSATSGGVNEQFF. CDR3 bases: TGTGCCAGCAGTGCAACTAGCGGGGGAGTCAATGAGCAGTTCTTC.

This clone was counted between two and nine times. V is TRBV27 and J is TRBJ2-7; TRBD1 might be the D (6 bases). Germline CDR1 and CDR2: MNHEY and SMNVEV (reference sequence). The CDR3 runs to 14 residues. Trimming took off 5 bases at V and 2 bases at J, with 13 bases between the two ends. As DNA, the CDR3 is TGTGCCAGCAGTCCCCAAAGGGACACCTACGAGCAGTACTTC. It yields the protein CASSPQRDTYEQYF.

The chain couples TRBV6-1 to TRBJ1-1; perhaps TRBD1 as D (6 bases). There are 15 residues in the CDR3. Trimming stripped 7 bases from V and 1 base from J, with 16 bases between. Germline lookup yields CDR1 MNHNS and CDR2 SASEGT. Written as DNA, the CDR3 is TGTGCCAGCACCGAAGGGGGGGCCGAGAACACTGAAGCTTTCTTT. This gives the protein CASTEGGAENTEAFF.